This TCR beta chain originates from a study of blood T cell repertoires in COVID-19. CDR1 and CDR2 from the germline V gene are LNHDA and SQIVND (reference sequence). The CDR3 has 11 amino acids. Trimming cost V 3 bases and J 8 bases, with 4 bases left between them. In the original workflow: Cell counts per sample came from amplifying reference gene primers. TCRdb keeps only in-frame clones here, not all; method: immunoSEQ multiplex PCR. The V and J calls and clone size were taken over from that table, and D and trimming were inferred from the DNA. The table shows some 260,000 clones, with 88% occurring only once. This clone was observed a handful of times.

This chain joins TRBV19 and TRBJ2-2; D is undetermined. The receptor was derived from a woman aged 40 to 50 who had recovered from COVID-19. The sequenced sample was peripheral blood. CDR3 in DNA: TGTGCCAGTAGTATGTCTGGGGAGCTGTTTTTT. Translated, it gives CASSMSGELFF.